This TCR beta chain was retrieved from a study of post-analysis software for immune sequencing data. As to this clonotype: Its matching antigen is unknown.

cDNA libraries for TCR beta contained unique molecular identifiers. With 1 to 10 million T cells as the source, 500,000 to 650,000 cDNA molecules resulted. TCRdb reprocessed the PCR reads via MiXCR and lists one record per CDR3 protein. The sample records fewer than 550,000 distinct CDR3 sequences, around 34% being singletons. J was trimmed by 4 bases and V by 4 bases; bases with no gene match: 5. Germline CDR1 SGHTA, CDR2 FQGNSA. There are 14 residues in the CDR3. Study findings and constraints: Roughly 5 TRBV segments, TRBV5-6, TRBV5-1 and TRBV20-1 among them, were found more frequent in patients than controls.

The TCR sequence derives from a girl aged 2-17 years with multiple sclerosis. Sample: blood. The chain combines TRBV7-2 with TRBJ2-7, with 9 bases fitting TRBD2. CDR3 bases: TGTGCCAGCAGCTCGGGACTAGCTAAGTACGAGCAGTACTTC. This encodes CASSSGLAKYEQYF.